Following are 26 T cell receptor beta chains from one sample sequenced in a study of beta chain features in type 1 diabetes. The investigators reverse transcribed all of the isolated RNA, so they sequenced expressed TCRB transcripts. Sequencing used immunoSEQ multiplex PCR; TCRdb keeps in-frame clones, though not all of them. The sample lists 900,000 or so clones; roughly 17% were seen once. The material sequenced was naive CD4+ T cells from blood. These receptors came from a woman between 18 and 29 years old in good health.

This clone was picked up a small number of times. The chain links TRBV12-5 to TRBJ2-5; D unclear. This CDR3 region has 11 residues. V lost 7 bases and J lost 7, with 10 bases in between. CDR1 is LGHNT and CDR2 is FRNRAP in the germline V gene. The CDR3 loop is CASARAGTQYF. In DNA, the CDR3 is TGTGCTAGTGCCCGGGCAGGGACCCAGTACTTC.

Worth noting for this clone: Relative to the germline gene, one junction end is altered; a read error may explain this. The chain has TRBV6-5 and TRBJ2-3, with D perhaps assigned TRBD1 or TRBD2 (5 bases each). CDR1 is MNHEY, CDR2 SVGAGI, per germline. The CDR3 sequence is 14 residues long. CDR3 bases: TGTGCCATCAGTGAGGTTACTAGGGGAGATACGCAGTATTTT. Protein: CAISEVTRGDTQYF.

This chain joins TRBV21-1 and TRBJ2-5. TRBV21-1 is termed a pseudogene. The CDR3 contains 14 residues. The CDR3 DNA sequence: TGTGCCAGCAGTCAGGGACGGGACCAAGAGACCCAGTACTTC. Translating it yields CASSQGRDQETQYF.

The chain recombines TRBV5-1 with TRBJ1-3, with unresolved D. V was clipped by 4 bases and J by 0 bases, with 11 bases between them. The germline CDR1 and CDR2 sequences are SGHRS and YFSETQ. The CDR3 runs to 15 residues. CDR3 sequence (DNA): TGCGCCAGCAGCGAGGACGGGAACTCTGGAAACACCATATATTTT. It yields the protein CASSEDGNSGNTIYF.

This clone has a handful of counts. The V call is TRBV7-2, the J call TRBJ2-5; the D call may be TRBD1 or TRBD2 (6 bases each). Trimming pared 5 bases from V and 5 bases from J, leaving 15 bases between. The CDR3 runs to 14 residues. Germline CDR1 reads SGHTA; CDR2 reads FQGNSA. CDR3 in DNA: TGTGCCAGCAGCACCTTCGGGGGCCGGGAGACCCAGTACTTC. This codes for CASSTFGGRETQYF. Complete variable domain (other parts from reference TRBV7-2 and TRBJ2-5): GAGVSQSPSNKVTEKGKDVELRCDPISGHTALYWYRQSLGQGLEFLIYFQGNSAPDKSGLPSDRFSAERTGGSVSTLTIQRTQQEDSAVYLCASSTFGGRETQYFGPGTRLLVL.

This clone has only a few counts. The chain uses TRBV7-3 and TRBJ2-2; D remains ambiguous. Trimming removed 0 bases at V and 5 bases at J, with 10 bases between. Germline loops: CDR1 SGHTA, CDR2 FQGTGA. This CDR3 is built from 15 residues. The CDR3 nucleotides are TGTGCCAGCAGCTTAACTACGACGACGACCGGGGAGCTGTTTTTT. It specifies CASSLTTTTTGELFF.

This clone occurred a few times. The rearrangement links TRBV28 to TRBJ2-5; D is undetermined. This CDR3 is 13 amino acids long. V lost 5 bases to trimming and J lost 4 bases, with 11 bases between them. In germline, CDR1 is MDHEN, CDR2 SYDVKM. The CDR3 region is CASSKPDRETQYF. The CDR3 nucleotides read TGTGCCAGCAGTAAACCCGACCGAGAGACCCAGTACTTC.

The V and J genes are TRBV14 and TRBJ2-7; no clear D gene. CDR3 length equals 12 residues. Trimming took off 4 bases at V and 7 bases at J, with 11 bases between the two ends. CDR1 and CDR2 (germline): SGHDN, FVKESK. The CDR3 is CASSRSSVEQYF. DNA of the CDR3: TGTGCCAGCAGCCGGTCCTCGGTAGAGCAGTACTTC.

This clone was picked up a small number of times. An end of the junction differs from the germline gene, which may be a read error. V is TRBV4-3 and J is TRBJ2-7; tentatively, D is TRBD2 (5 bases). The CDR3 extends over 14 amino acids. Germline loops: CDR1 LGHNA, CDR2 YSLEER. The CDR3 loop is CASSLDYLSDEQYF. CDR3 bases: TGCGCCAGCAGCCTTGACTACCTCTCCGACGAGCAGTACTTC.

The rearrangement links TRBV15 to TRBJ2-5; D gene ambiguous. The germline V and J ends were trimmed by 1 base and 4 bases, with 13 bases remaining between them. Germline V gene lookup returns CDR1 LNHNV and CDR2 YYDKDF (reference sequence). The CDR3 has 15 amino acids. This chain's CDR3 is CATSRVLGSRETQYF. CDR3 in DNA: TGTGCCACCAGCAGAGTACTTGGGTCTCGAGAGACCCAGTACTTC. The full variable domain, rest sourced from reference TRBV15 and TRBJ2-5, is DAMVIQNPRYQVTQFGKPVTLSCSQTLNHNVMYWYQQKSSQAPKLLFHYYDKDFNNEADTPDNFQSRRPNTSFCFLDIRSPGLGDTAMYLCATSRVLGSRETQYFGPGTRLLVL.

Written as DNA, the CDR3 is TGTGCCAGCAATGCGAGGGAGAGAGAGACCCAGTACTTC. Translated: CASNARERETQYF. This sequence joins TRBV6-5 and TRBJ2-5; tentative D call: TRBD2 (5 bases). The CDR3 loop spans 13 amino acids. CDR1 is MNHEY and CDR2 is SVGAGI in the germline V gene. V dropped 7 bases and J dropped 4 bases, with 13 bases sitting between them.

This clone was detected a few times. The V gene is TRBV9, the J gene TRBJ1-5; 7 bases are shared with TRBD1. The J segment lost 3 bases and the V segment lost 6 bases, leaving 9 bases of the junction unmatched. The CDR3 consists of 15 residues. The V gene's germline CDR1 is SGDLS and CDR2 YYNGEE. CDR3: CASITGQEDNQPQHF. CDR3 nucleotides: TGTGCCAGCATTACCGGACAGGAAGACAATCAGCCCCAGCATTTT.

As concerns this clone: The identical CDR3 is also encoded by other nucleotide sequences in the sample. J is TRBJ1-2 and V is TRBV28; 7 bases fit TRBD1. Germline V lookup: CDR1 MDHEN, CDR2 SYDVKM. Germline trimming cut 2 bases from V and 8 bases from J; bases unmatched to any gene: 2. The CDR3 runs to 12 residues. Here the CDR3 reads CASSLNRGGYTF. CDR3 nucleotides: TGTGCCAGCAGTTTAAACAGGGGAGGCTACACCTTC.

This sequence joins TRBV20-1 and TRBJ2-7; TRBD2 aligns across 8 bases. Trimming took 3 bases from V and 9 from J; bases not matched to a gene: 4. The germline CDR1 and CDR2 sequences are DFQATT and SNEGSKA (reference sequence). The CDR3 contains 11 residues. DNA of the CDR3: TGCAGTGCTAGGACGCTAGCGGGGCAGTACTTC. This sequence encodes CSARTLAGQYF.

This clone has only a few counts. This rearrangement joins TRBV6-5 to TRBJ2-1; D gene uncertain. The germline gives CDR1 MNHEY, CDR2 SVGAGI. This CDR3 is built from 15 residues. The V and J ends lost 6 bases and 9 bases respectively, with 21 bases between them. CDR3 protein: CASRPGGTSVFEQFF. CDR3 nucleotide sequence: TGTGCCAGCAGGCCGGGTGGTACCTCCGTATTTGAGCAGTTCTTC.

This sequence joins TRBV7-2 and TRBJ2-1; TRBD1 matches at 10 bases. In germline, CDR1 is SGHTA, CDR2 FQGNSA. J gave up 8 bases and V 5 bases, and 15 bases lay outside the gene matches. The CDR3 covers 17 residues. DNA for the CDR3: TGTGCCAGCAGCACACCGTATGACAGGGGGCGCTTCCATGAGCAGTTCTTC. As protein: CASSTPYDRGRFHEQFF.

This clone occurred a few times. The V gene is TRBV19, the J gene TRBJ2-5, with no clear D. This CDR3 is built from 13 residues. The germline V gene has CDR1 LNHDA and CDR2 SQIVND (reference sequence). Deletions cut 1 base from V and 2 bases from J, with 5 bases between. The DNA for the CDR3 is TGTGCCAGTAGTATAGTCGGACAAGAGACCCAGTACTTC. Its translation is CASSIVGQETQYF. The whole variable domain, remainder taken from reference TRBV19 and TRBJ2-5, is DGGITQSPKYLFRKEGQNVTLSCEQNLNHDAMYWYRQDPGQGLRLIYYSQIVNDFQKGDIAEGYSVSREKKESFPLTVTSAQKNPTAFYLCASSIVGQETQYFGPGTRLLVL.

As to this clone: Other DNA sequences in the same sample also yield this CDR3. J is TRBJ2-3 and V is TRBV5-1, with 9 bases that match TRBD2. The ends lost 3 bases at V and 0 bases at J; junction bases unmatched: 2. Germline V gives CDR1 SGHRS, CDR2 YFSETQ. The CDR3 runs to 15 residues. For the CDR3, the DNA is TGCGCCAGCAGCTCCCTAGCGGGAAGCACAGATACGCAGTATTTT. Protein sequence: CASSSLAGSTDTQYF. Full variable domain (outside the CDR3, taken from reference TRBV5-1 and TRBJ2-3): KAGVTQTPRYLIKTRGQQVTLSCSPISGHRSVSWYQQTPGQGLQFLFEYFSETQRNKGNFPGRFSGRQFSNSRSEMNVSTLELGDSALYLCASSSLAGSTDTQYFGPGTRLTVL.

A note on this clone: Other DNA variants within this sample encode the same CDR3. CDR3 sequence: CASSLAPGGGGYTF. CDR3 DNA: TGTGCCAGCAGCTTAGCCCCAGGGGGCGGTGGCTACACCTTC. This sequence joins TRBV11-1 and TRBJ1-2, with 8 bases that match TRBD1. Per the germline V gene, CDR1 is SGHAT and CDR2 is FQDESV (reference sequence). The CDR3 runs to 14 residues. Trimming took 0 bases from V and 7 from J; bases not matched to a gene: 4.

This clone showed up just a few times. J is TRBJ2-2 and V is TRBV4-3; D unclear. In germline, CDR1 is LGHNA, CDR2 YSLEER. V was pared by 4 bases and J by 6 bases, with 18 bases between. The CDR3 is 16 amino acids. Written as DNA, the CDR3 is TGCGCCAGCAGCCTGCAAGAGAGCGTTAAGGCCGGGGAGCTGTTTTTT. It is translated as CASSLQESVKAGELFF.

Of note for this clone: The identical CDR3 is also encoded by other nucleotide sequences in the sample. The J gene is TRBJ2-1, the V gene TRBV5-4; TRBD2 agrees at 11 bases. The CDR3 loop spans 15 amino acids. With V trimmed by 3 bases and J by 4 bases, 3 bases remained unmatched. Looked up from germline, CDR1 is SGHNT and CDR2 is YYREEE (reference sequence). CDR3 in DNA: TGTGCCAGCAGCTCGACTAGCGGGACTTACAATGAGCAGTTCTTC. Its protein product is CASSSTSGTYNEQFF.

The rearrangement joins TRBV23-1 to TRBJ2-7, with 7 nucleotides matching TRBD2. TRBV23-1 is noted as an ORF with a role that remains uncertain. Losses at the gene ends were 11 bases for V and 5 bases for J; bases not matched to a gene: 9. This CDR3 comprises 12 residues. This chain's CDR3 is CAETSPTNEQYF. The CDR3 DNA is TGCGCCGAGACTAGCCCCACGAACGAGCAGTACTTC.

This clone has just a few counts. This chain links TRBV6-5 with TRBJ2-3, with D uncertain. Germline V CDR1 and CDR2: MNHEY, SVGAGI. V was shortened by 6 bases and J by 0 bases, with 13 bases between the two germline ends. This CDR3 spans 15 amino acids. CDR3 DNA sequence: TGTGCCAGCAGGTACCGGGCAGAAAGCACAGATACGCAGTATTTT. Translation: CASRYRAESTDTQYF.

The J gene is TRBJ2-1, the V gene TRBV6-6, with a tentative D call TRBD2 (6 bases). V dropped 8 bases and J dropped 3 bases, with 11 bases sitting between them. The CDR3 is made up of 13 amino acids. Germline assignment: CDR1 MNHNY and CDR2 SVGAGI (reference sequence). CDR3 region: CASLEGNYNEQFF. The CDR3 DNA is TGTGCCAGCTTGGAGGGAAACTACAATGAGCAGTTCTTC.

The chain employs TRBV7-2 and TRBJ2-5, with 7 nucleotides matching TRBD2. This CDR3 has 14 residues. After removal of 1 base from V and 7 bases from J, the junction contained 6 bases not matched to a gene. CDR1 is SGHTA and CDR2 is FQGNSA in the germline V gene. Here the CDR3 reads CASSLEWEGGTQYF. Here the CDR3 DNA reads TGTGCCAGCAGCTTAGAGTGGGAGGGCGGGACCCAGTACTTC.

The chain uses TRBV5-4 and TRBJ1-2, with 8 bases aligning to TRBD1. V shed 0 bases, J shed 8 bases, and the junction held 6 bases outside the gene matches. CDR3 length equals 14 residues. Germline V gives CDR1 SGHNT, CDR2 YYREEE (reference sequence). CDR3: CASSLVAGGGGYTF. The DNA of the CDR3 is TGTGCCAGCAGCTTGGTGGCAGGGGGCGGAGGCTACACCTTC.